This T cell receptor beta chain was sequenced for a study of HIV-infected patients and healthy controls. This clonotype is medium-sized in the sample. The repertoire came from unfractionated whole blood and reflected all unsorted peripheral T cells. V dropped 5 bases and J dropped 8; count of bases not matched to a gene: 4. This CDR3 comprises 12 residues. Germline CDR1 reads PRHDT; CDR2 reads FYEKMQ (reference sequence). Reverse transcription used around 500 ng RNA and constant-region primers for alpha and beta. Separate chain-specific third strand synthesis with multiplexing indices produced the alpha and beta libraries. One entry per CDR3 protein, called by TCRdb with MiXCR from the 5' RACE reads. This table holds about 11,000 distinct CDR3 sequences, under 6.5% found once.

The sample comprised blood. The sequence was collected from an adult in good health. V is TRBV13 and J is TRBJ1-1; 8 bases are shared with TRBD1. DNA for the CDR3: TGTGCCAGCAGCACCAGACAGGGGGAAGCTTTCTTT. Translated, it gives CASSTRQGEAFF.